These 2 T cell receptor beta chains came from one sample sequenced in a study of neoadjuvant anti-PD-1 for oral cavity cancer. Time point specified: after neoadjuvant nivolumab, at surgical resection. Sequencing was performed with immunoSEQ multiplex PCR; in TCRdb, only in-frame clones are kept and a portion is missing. The sample gives tens of thousands of clones, 35% to 45% of which show up once; around 15% is in the top ten. The sequences come from tumor tissue, collected after nivolumab (anti-PD-1) treatment. These TCRs come from a person between 35 and 79 years old with oral cavity squamous cell carcinoma.

The chain is built from TRBV18 and TRBJ2-7; D is undetermined. CDR1 and CDR2 (germline): KGHSH, LQKENI. The V gene lost 3 bases and the J gene lost 3 bases, with 12 bases spanning the gap. This CDR3 spans 14 amino acids. The CDR3 nucleotides are TGTGCCAGCTCACCTGAGGACGAGTACTACGAGCAGTACTTC. Its protein is CASSPEDEYYEQYF.

V and J are TRBV5-1 and TRBJ2-2, with TRBD1 as a possible D gene (6 bases). CDR3 length: 14 residues. Germline V lookup: CDR1 SGHRS, CDR2 YFSETQ. V was trimmed by 4 bases and J by 4 bases, leaving 11 bases between them. The CDR3: CASSDGTTTGELFF. In DNA form, the CDR3 reads TGCGCCAGCAGCGATGGGACAACCACCGGGGAGCTGTTTTTT.